Sequencing of this T cell receptor (beta chain) was carried out in a study of siplizumab effects on memory and regulatory T cells. Study-level findings and limits: Both greater diversity than memory cells and a major contribution to the alloresponse seemed to characterize naive T cells. Poor capture below about 10^-5 frequency left most alloreactive clones unmapped to unstimulated subsets.

The mixed lymphocyte reaction cells were grown together in coculture at 37°C for approximately six days. Once responder PBMCs had been labelled with CFSE and stimulator PBMCs with Violet Dye, they were mixed 1:1. Here immunoSEQ multiplex PCR was the method, and the copy in TCRdb shows in-frame clones only, minus some. The table includes about 12,000 clones, roughly 40% detected once. On this clone: Its antigen is undetermined.

The sample was CFSE-low (dividing) CD8+ T cells sorted from an allogeneic mixed lymphocyte reaction. The origin of this receptor is a human donor in good health; the cells came from an allogeneic mixed lymphocyte reaction.

Here the CDR3 DNA reads TGTGCCAGCAGCCCGATGACAGGGACCACTGAAGCTTTCTTT. This gives the protein CASSPMTGTTEAFF. The J gene is TRBJ1-1, the V gene TRBV13, with 7 bases lining up with TRBD1. Germline CDR1 is PRHDT and CDR2 is FYEKMQ (reference sequence). After removal of 5 bases from V and 4 bases from J, the junction contained 7 bases not matched to a gene. CDR3 length: 14 amino acids.